The next 10 T cell receptor beta chains were all read from a single sample in a study of blood T cells in healthy people across ages. Primed by a sample-barcoded 5' primer and a J-beta primer mix, a second PCR proceeded for 7 to 11 cycles. TCRdb fed the 5' RACE reads into MiXCR, producing one record per CDR3 protein. Among about 1.1 million distinct CDR3 sequences listed, 35% to 40% were seen once. The sample consisted of blood. The receptor source for this set is a man younger than 35 in good health.

This sequence joins TRBV12-3 or TRBV12-4 and TRBJ1-5; TRBD1 matches at 10 bases. The CDR3 has 16 residues. The V and J ends lost 6 bases and 3 bases, in that order; junction bases with no gene match: 8. CDR3 sequence (DNA): TGTGCCAGCAGAGGGACAGGGGAATTAGACAATCAGCCCCAGCATTTT. Protein product: CASRGTGELDNQPQHF.

This clonotype was observed a single time. V gene TRBV3-1 combines with J gene TRBJ2-7, with 8 bases that match TRBD2. The last part of the DNA fits TRBJ2-5 better; the J call may be wrong. The CDR3 spans 15 residues. Per the germline V gene, CDR1 is LGHDT and CDR2 is YNNKEL (reference sequence). CDR3 sequence reads: CASSQGGTRRETQYF. For the CDR3, the DNA is TGTGCCAGCAGCCAAGGCGGGACTAGACGAGAGACCCAGTACTTC.

A few counts support this clonotype. The chain employs TRBV20-1 and TRBJ1-2; D gene uncertain. The V gene's germline CDR1 is DFQATT and CDR2 SNEGSKA (reference sequence). This CDR3 has 12 residues. Trimming took off 2 bases at V and 5 bases at J, with 9 bases between the two ends. CDR3 DNA: TGCAGTGCTAGACCGGTGTCGTATGGCTACACCTTC. Its translation: CSARPVSYGYTF.

The chain couples TRBV2 to TRBJ2-7, with D unclear. The V end lost 7 bases, the J end lost 0 bases, and 13 bases lay between the germline ends. Germline V gene lookup returns CDR1 SNHLY and CDR2 FYNNEI. This CDR3 has 14 residues. Written as DNA, the CDR3 is TGTGCCAGCATTTATCCTACAAGCTCCTACGAGCAGTACTTC. Residues: CASIYPTSSYEQYF.

V and J are TRBV7-2 and TRBJ2-1; 7 bases are a match to TRBD2. Germline CDR1 and CDR2: SGHTA and FQGNSA. This CDR3 has 16 amino acids. V lost 5 bases and J lost 2; bases outside the gene matches: 9. The CDR3 DNA is TGTGCCAGCAGCACCCGAGCGGGGATAACCTACAATGAGCAGTTCTTC. Translating it yields CASSTRAGITYNEQFF.

With regard to this clonotype: One end of the junction is discordant with germline, which a read error may explain. The CDR3 here is CASTLTDGANVPTF. CDR3 DNA sequence: TGTGCCAGCACCCTAACTGATGGGGCCAACGTCCCGACTTTC. The chain couples TRBV12-3 or TRBV12-4 to TRBJ2-6, with D possibly being TRBD1 (5 bases). This CDR3 is built from 14 residues.

This clonotype turned up a few times. This chain connects TRBV11-2 to TRBJ2-5, with D possibly being TRBD1 (5 bases). CDR3 length: 16 amino acids. Looked up from germline, CDR1 is SGHAT and CDR2 is FQNNGV. Trimming shortened V by 3 bases and J by 4 bases, and 18 bases separated the two germline ends. The CDR3 DNA sequence: TGTGCCAGCAGCTTCGCCGACTCAGGGTTTGGAGAGACCCAGTACTTC. It specifies CASSFADSGFGETQYF.

The chain's CDR3 is CASSSQVLATNEKLFF. The CDR3, as DNA: TGTGCCAGCAGCTCACAGGTCTTAGCAACTAATGAAAAACTGTTTTTT. The chain links TRBV4-2 to TRBJ1-4, with a possible D match to TRBD1 (5 bases). This CDR3 comprises 16 residues. CDR1 and CDR2 (germline): LGHNA, YNFKEQ. V shed 5 bases and J shed 0 bases, with 13 bases lying between them.

This clonotype has at least ten counts. This sequence joins TRBV18 and TRBJ1-1, with D unresolved. Trimming left V 8 bases short and J 2 bases short, with 12 bases between. The CDR3 sequence is 13 residues long. Germline V gives CDR1 KGHSH, CDR2 LQKENI. The CDR3 DNA is TGTGCCAGCAGTCCGGGCCCCAACACTGAAGCTTTCTTT. Encoded protein: CASSPGPNTEAFF.

Note on this clonotype: Given a much more abundant clone one base away, this may be a read error. The V gene is TRBV4-3, the J gene TRBJ2-3, with 7 nucleotides matching TRBD2. Germline V CDR1 and CDR2: LGHNA, YSLEER. This CDR3 comprises 14 residues. V shed 0 bases and J 10 bases; nucleotides not matched to a gene: 7. The CDR3 sequence is CASSQDSTGGAQYF. For the CDR3, the DNA is TGCGCCAGCAGCCAAGATTCCACGGGAGGTGCGCAGTATTTT.